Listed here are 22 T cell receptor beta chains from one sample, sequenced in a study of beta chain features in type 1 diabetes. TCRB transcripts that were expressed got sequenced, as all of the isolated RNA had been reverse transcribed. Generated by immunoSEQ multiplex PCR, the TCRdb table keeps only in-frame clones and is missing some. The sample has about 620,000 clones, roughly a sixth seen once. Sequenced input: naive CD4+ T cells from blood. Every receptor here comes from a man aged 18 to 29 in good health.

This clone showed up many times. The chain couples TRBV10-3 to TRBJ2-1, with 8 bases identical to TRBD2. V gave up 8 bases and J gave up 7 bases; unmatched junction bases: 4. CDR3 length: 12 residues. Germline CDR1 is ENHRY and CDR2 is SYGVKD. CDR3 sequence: CAIETSVNEQFF. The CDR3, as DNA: TGTGCCATCGAGACTAGCGTGAATGAGCAGTTCTTC.

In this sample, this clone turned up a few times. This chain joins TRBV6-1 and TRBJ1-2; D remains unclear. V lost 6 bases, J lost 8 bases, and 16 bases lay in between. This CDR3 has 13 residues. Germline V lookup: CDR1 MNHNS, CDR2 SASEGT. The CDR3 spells CASSRGGSGGYTF. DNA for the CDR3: TGTGCCAGCAGCCGAGGAGGGAGCGGCGGCTACACCTTC.

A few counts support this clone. CDR3 loop: CASGPGQGPYEQYF. The CDR3 region has the DNA TGTGCCAGCGGCCCGGGACAGGGACCTTACGAGCAGTACTTC. V usage is TRBV28 and J usage is TRBJ2-7, with 9 bases aligning to TRBD1. V lost 8 bases, J lost 4 bases, and 9 bases stayed unmatched. The CDR3 covers 14 residues. Germline V CDR1 and CDR2: MDHEN, SYDVKM.

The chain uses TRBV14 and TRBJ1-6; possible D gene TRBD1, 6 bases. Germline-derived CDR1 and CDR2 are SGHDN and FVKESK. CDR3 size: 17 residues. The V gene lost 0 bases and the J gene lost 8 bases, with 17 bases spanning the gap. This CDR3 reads CASSQDLPTGTDSPLHF. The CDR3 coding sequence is TGTGCCAGCAGCCAAGATCTGCCCACAGGGACGGATTCACCCCTCCACTTT.

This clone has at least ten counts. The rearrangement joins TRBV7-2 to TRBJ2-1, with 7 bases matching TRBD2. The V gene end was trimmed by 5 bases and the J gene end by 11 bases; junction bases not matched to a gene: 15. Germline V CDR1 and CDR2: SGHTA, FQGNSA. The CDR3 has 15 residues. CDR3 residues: CASSISGKAGVKQFF. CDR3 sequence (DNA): TGTGCCAGCAGCATCAGCGGGAAGGCCGGGGTTAAGCAGTTCTTC.

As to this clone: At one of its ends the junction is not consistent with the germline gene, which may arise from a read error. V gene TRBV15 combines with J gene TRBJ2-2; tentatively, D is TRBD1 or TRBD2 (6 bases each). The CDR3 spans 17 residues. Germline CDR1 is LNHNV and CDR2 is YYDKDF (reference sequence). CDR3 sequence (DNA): TGTGCCACCAGCAGAGATCAATACGGGGGCAGGACCGGGAAGCTGTTTTTT. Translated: CATSRDQYGGRTGKLFF.

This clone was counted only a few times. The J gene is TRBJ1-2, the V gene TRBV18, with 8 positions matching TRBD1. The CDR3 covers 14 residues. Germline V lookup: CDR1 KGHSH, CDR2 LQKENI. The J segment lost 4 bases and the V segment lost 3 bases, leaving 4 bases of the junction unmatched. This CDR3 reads CASSPDRVAYGYTF. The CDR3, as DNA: TGTGCCAGCTCACCGGACAGGGTTGCCTATGGCTACACCTTC. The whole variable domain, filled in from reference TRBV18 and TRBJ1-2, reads NAGVMQNPRHLVRRRGQEARLRCSPMKGHSHVYWYRQLPEEGLKFMVYLQKENIIDESGMPKERFSAEFPKEGPSILRIQQVVRGDSAAYFCASSPDRVAYGYTFGSGTRLTVV.

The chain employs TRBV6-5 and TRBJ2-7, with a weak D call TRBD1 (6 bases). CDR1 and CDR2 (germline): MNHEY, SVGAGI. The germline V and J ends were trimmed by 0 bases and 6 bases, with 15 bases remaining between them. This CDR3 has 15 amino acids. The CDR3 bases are TGTGCCAGCAGTTACTCGATGGGGGCCCCCTCCGAGCAGTACTTC. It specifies CASSYSMGAPSEQYF.

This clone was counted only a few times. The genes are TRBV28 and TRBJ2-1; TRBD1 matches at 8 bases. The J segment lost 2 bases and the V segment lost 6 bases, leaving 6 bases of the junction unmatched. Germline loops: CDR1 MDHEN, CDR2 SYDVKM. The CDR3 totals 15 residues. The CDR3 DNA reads TGTGCCAGCAGGTACCCAGGGGGCGCCTACAATGAGCAGTTCTTC. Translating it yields CASRYPGGAYNEQFF.

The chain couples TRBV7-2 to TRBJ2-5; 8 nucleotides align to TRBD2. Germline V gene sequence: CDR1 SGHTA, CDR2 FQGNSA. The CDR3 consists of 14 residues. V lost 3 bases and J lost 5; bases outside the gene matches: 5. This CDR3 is CASSFTGGAETQYF. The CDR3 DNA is TGTGCCAGCAGCTTTACGGGGGGGGCGGAGACCCAGTACTTC.

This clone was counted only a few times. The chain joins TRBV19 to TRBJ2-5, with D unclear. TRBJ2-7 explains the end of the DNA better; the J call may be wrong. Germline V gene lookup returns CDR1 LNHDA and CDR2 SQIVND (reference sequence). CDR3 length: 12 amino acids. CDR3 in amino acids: CASSQTVYEQYF. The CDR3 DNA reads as TGTGCCAGTAGTCAAACAGTCTACGAGCAGTACTTC.

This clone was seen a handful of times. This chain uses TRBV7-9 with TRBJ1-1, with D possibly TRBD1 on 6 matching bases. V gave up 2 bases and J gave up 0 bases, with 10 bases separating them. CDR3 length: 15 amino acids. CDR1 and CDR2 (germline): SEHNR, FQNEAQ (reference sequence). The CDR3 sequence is CASSLPGQLNTEAFF. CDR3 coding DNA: TGTGCCAGCAGCTTACCCGGACAGCTGAACACTGAAGCTTTCTTT.

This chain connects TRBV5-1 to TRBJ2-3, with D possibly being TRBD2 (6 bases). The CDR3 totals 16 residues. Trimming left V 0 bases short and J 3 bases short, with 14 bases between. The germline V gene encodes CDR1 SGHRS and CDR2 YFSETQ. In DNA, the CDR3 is TGCGCCAGCAGCTTGGGGAGGGGAGTGCAGACAGATACGCAGTATTTT. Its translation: CASSLGRGVQTDTQYF.

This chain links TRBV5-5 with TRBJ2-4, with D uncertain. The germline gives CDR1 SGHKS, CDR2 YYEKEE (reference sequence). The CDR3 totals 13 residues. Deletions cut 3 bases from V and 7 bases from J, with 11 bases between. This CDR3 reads CASSSARYNIQYF. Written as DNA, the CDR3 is TGTGCCAGCAGCTCGGCACGCTATAACATTCAGTACTTC.

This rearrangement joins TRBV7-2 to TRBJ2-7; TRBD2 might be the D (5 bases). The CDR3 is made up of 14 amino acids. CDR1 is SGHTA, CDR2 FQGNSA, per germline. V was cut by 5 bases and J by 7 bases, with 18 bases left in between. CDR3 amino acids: CASSLTLRGGEQYF. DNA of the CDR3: TGTGCCAGCAGCCTGACTCTGAGAGGAGGTGAGCAGTACTTC.

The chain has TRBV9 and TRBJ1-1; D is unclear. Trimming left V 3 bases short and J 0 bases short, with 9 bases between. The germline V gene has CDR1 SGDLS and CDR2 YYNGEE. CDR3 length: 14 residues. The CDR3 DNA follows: TGTGCCAGCAGCGGGACCGCAATGAACACTGAAGCTTTCTTT. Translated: CASSGTAMNTEAFF. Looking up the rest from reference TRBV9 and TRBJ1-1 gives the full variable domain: DSGVTQTPKHLITATGQRVTLRCSPRSGDLSVYWYQQSLDQGLQFLIQYYNGEERAKGNILERFSAQQFPDLHSELNLSSLELGDSALYFCASSGTAMNTEAFFGQGTRLTVV.

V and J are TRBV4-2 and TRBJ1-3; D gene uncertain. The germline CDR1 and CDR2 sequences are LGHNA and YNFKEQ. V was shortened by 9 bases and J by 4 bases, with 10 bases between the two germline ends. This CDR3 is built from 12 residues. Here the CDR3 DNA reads TGTGCCAGTACCTTTTACGGAAACACCATATATTTT. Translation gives CASTFYGNTIYF.

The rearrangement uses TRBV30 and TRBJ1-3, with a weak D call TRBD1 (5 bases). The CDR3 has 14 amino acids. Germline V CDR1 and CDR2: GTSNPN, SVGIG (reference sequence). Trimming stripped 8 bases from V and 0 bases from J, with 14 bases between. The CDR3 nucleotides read TGTGCCGAGGCCAGCCAGGGCTCTGGAAACACCATATATTTT. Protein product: CAEASQGSGNTIYF.

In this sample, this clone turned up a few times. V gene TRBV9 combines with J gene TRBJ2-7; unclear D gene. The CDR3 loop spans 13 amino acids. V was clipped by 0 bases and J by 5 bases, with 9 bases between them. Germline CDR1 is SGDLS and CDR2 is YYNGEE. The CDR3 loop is CASSVAMGNEQYF. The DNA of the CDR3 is TGTGCCAGCAGCGTAGCAATGGGTAACGAGCAGTACTTC.

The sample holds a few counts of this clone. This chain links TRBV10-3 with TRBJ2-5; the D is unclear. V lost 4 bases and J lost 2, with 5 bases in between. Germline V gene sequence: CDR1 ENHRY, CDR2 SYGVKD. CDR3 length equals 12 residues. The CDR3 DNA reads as TGTGCCATCAGTGTCCAGCAAGAGACCCAGTACTTC. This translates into CAISVQQETQYF.

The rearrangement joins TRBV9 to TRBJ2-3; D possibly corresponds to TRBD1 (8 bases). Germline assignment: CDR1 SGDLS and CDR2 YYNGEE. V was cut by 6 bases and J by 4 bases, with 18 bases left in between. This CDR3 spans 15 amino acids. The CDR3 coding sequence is TGTGCCAGCACCGATGGACAGGGAGGGGCAGATACGCAGTATTTT. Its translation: CASTDGQGGADTQYF.

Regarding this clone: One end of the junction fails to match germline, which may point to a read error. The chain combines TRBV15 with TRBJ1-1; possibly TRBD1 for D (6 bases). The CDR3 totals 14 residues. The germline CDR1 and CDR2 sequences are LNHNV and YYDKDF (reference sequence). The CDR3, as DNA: TGTGCCACCAGCAGAGCAACAGGGAACCCTGAAGCTTTCTTT. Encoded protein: CATSRATGNPEAFF.